This note documents a single T cell receptor beta chain sequence. This entry is derived from a study of radiotherapy plus CTLA-4 blockade in lung cancer. About the study: Patients showed objective responses in about 18% of cases and disease control in 30% to 40%.

Only in-frame clones appear in the TCRdb table, and some are missing; sequencing was by immunoSEQ multiplex PCR. The table includes about 70,000 clones, roughly four fifths detected once. This clonotype was sampled from a human donor with non-small cell lung cancer whose response to radiotherapy plus ipilimumab could not be evaluated. Some clones in this sample may be carry-over from other donors' samples. The material sequenced was peripheral blood, taken from a patient treated with radiotherapy plus ipilimumab.

In DNA form, the CDR3 reads TGTGCCAGCAGCTTCCAGGAAGATTCACCCCTCCACTTT. It yields the protein CASSFQEDSPLHF. The rearrangement joins TRBV11-2 to TRBJ1-6; no clear D. The V end lost 3 bases, the J end lost 8 bases, and 8 bases lay between the germline ends. The CDR3 covers 13 residues. Germline V CDR1 and CDR2: SGHAT, FQNNGV. Full variable domain (rest looked up from reference TRBV11-2 and TRBJ1-6): EAGVAQSPRYKIIEKRQSVAFWCNPISGHATLYWYQQILGQGPKLLIQFQNNGVVDDSQLPKDRFSAERLKGVDSTLKIQPAKLEDSAVYLCASSFQEDSPLHFGNGTRLTVT.